This entry is about one T cell receptor (beta chain). This record comes from a study of blood T cell repertoires in COVID-19. For the study at large: COVID-19 samples, acute and convalescent, were from the United States, Italy and Spain. From T cells, B-cell-depleted T cells, or PBMCs came the material, which was cDNA or gDNA.

Authors' data handling: It was from reference gene primer amplification that nucleated cell counts were estimated. Assay: immunoSEQ multiplex PCR; the TCRdb copy retains only in-frame clones and omits some. From that table come the V and J calls and clone size; the DNA was used to work out D and trimming. The table lists approximately 300,000 clones, roughly 80% of them singletons. The germline gives CDR1 MNHEY, CDR2 SVGEGT. The CDR3 sequence is 13 residues long. The V end lost 5 bases, the J end lost 5 bases, and 12 bases lay between the germline ends. The gene calls are TRBV6-2 or TRBV6-3 and TRBJ1-1; D is perhaps TRBD1 (5 bases). Material: peripheral blood. This sequence originates from a woman between 50 and 59 years old with active or convalescent COVID-19. The CDR3 protein is CASSLQGSTEAFF. Written as DNA, the CDR3 is TGTGCCAGCAGTCTCCAGGGAAGTACTGAAGCTTTCTTT.